The present entry profiles one T cell receptor beta chain with its context. Its matching antigen is unknown. These data originate in a study of shared clonotypes between healthy human individuals. Study-level background: There were three CD4 naive, three CD4 memory, two CD8 naive and one CD8 memory plates per donor. General study points: Estimated richness values were generally larger in naive subsets than in memory subsets. Only blood was sampled, and tissue TCR repertoires likely differ from blood ones. Owing to a small donor count, the genetic and exposure-history diversity represented was limited.

The CDR3 is 15 residues long. Germline V gene sequence: CDR1 MNHEY, CDR2 SVGAGI. Trimming cost V 6 bases and J 5 bases; bases outside gene matches: 9. Positively selected for CCR7, the CD45RO-negative cells used as naive CD8 cells excluded terminally differentiated effector memory CD45RA+ cells. Clones were sequenced by immunoSEQ multiplex PCR, and TCRdb holds only the in-frame ones, with some missing. The repertoire includes millions of clones, 85% to 95% of them detected once, and under 2% sits in the top ten. The sequence came from a man aged 18 to 35 in good health. Some clones in this sample may be carry-over from other donors' samples. The material sequenced was naive CD8+ T cells from PBMCs. This chain links TRBV6-5 with TRBJ2-5; 10 nucleotides match TRBD2. CDR3 sequence: CASRASGRGTETQYF. CDR3 nucleotides: TGTGCCAGCAGGGCTAGCGGGAGAGGGACGGAGACCCAGTACTTC.